The T cell receptor (beta chain) described here comes from a study of type 1 regulatory T cells. Overall study: An in vitro protocol generated T-allo10, a Tr1-enriched, alloantigen-specific CD4 T cell product.

To note about this clonotype: Antigen: not known.

Germline V CDR1 and CDR2: DFQATT, SNEGSKA (reference sequence). The CDR3 is 15 amino acids. V gave up 0 bases and J gave up 5 bases, with 16 bases separating them. MiXCR, run by TCRdb on the reads, gives a single entry per CDR3 protein. The sample consists of under 85,000 distinct CDR3 sequences, about 48% of them appearing once. This receptor was taken from a human donor in good health. Sequencing used cultured non-Tr1 T cells, either the whole culture or a sorted T cell fraction (not recorded which). The V call is TRBV20-1, the J call TRBJ1-2; possibly TRBD1 for D (6 bases). CDR3 coding DNA: TGCAGTGCTAGAGATCGGGGCAGGGGACTATATGGCTACACCTTC. This translates into CSARDRGRGLYGYTF.